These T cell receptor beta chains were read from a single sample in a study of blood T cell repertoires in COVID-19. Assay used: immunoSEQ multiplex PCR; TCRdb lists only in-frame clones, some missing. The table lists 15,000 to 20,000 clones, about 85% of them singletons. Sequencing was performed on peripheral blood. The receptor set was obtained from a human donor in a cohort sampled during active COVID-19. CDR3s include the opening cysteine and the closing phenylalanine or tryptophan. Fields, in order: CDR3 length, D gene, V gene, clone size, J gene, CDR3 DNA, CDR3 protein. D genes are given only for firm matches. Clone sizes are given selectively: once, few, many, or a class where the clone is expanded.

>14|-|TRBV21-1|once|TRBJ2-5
TGTGCCAGCAGCCAGCGGTTCTCGGGGGAGACCCAGTACTTC
CASSQRFSGETQYF
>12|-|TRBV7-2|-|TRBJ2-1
TGTGCCAGCAGCTCTAATAGGGGGGAGCAGTTCTTC
CASSSNRGEQFF
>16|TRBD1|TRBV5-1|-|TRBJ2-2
TGCGCCAGCAGCTCGTCCGGGACAGGGTTCACCGGGGAGCTGTTTTTT
CASSSSGTGFTGELFF
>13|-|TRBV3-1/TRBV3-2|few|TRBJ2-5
TGTGCCAGCAGCCAAGAAATTCGGGAGACCCAGTACTTC
CASSQEIRETQYF
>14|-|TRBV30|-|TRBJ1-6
TGTGCCTGGAGGATGAGACAGGCAAATTCACCCCTCCACTTT
CAWRMRQANSPLHF
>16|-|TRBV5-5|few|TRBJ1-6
TGTGCCAGCAGCTTGAGACAGAGCTCCTATAATTCACCCCTCCACTTT
CASSLRQSSYNSPLHF
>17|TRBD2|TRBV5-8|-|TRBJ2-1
TGTGCCAGCAGCTTGCGACCCGGGACTAGCCTCTTTCATGAGCAGTTCTTC
CASSLRPGTSLFHEQFF
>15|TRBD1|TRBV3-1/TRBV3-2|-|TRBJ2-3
TGTGCCAGCAGCCCCGGGACAGGGAGCACAGATACGCAGTATTTT
CASSPGTGSTDTQYF
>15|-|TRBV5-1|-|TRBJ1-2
TGCGCCAGCAGCTGGGGGGGCGACAGTTCCTATGGCTACACCTTC
CASSWGGDSSYGYTF
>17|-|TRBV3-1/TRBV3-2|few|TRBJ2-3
TGTGCCAGCAGCCACTACGCGGGGGCGGGTGGCACAGATACGCAGTATTTT
CASSHYAGAGGTDTQYF
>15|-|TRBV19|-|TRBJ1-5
TGTGCCAGTAGTATTGAGGGCATGGGCAATCAGCCCCAGCATTTT
CASSIEGMGNQPQHF
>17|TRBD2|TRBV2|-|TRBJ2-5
TGTGCCAGCTGGGTAGGACTAGCGGGGGTTCGGGAAGAGACCCAGTACTTC
CASWVGLAGVREETQYF
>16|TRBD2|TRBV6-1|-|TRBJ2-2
TGTGCCAGCAGTGAAATAGCGGGGGGGCGAACCGGGGAGCTGTTTTTT
CASSEIAGGRTGELFF
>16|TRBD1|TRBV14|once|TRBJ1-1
TGTGCCAGCAGCCCCCAGCTCCCCGGACAGGGTGCTGAAGCTTTCTTT
CASSPQLPGQGAEAFF
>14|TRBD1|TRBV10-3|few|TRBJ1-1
TGTGCCATCGGAGACGGACAGGGAAAAACTGAAGCTTTCTTT
CAIGDGQGKTEAFF
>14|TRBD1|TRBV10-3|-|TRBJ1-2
TGTGCCATCAGTGATGGACAGGGCTTTTATAGTTACACCTTC
CAISDGQGFYSYTF
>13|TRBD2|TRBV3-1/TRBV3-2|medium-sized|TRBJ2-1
TGTGCCAGCAGCACCCGGGACTACCTTGAGCAGTTCTTC
CASSTRDYLEQFF
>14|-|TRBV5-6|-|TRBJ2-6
TGTGCCAGCCAGTGGGGGGCTGGGGCCAACGTCCTGACTTTC
CASQWGAGANVLTF
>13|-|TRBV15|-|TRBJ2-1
TGTGCCACCAGCAGAGATGATACGGGGGAGCAGTTCTTC
CATSRDDTGEQFF
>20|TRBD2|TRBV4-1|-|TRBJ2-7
TGCGCCAGCAGCCAAGATCTCGGACTAGCGGGGGGGCCGAGAACCTACGAGCAGTACTTC
CASSQDLGLAGGPRTYEQYF
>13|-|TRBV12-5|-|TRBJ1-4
TGTGCTAGTGTCCCCTCGACTGGAGAAAAACTGTTTTTT
CASVPSTGEKLFF
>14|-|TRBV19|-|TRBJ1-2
TGTGCCAGTAGTACCGAACCAGCTAACTATGGCTACACCTTC
CASSTEPANYGYTF
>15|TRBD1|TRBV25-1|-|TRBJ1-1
TGTGCCAGCAGCGCCTCAGGGGGCGCGAACACTGAAGCTTTCTTT
CASSASGGANTEAFF
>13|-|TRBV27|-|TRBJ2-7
TGTGCCAGCAGTGCGCGAGAGGGGGACGAGCAGTACTTC
CASSAREGDEQYF
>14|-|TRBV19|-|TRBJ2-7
TGTGCCAGTAGTAGGGGGGTCAGCTCCTACGAGCAGTACTTC
CASSRGVSSYEQYF